This passage covers 24 T cell receptor beta chains from one sample sequenced in a study of T cell repertoires in cytomegalovirus infection. TCRdb reprocessed the reads with MiXCR, giving one entry per CDR3 protein. The sample carries a few hundred thousand distinct CDR3 sequences, around 15% recorded once. The sequencing input was PBMCs. Receptors originate from a human donor in good health (CMV status not recorded). Some clones in this sample may be carry-over from other donors' samples.

This clonotype was detected a few times. This chain connects TRBV4-2 to TRBJ1-2; tentatively, D is TRBD1 (5 bases). CDR1 and CDR2 from the germline V gene are LGHNA and YNFKEQ. CDR3 length: 15 amino acids. The V gene lost 0 bases and the J gene lost 4 bases, with 12 bases spanning the gap. The CDR3, as DNA: TGTGCCAGCAGCCAAGAAGCCCTAGGGGCCTATGGCTACACCTTC. Amino acids: CASSQEALGAYGYTF.

This clonotype was counted only a few times. The genes are TRBV4-3 and TRBJ2-7; 9 nucleotides align to TRBD2. Per germline, CDR1 LGHNA and CDR2 YSLEER. CDR3 size: 14 residues. The V and J ends lost 3 bases and 5 bases, in that order; junction bases with no gene match: 5. The CDR3 DNA follows: TGCGCCAGCAGCCAGTATAGCGGGAGAAACGAGCAGTACTTC. Its protein product is CASSQYSGRNEQYF.

In the case of this clonotype: A much larger clone lies a single base off, so this may be a read error. V usage is TRBV6-5 and J usage is TRBJ2-7, with 8 bases lining up with TRBD1. CDR1 is MNHEY and CDR2 is SVGAGI in the germline V gene. The CDR3 has 15 residues. Trimming removed 6 bases from V and 2 bases from J; junction bases left unmatched: 9. The CDR3 DNA reads as TGTGCCAGCAGGTCCTGGGGGACAGGCGCCTACGAGCAGTACTTC. Its translation: CASRSWGTGAYEQYF.

This chain connects TRBV29-1 to TRBJ1-1; D unclear. With 6 bases removed from V and 2 bases from J, the gap between germline ends came to 13 bases. This CDR3 is 13 amino acids long. Germline-derived CDR1 and CDR2 are SQVTM and ANQGSEA. The CDR3 region is CSVRVPENTEAFF. CDR3 DNA: TGCAGCGTCCGGGTCCCCGAAAACACTGAAGCTTTCTTT.

This clonotype came up many times. The J gene is TRBJ2-7, the V gene TRBV7-9, with D unclear. The length of the CDR3 is 11 residues. The ends were cut back, 6 bases at V and 5 bases at J, with 8 bases in the middle. CDR1 is SEHNR and CDR2 is FQNEAQ in the germline V gene (reference sequence). The CDR3 nucleotides are TGTGCCAGCAGATCCATTCACGAGCAGTACTTC. Protein product: CASRSIHEQYF.

The chain couples TRBV6-4 to TRBJ2-1; possibly TRBD2 for D (5 bases). The length of the CDR3 is 17 residues. The V gene's germline CDR1 is MRHNA and CDR2 SNTAGT. The V end lost 5 bases, the J end lost 0 bases, and 17 bases lay between the germline ends. The chain's CDR3 is CASSRIGRASSYNEQFF. The CDR3 region has the DNA TGTGCCAGCAGTCGAATCGGGCGGGCGAGCTCCTACAATGAGCAGTTCTTC.

Many counts were recorded for this clonotype. This chain joins TRBV25-1 and TRBJ1-2; no definite D call. Germline V CDR1 and CDR2: MGHDK, SYGVNS. Trimming left V 5 bases short and J 6 bases short, with 13 bases between. The CDR3 spans 13 residues. CDR3 DNA: TGTGCCAGCAGTATACCGGGTATGGATGGCTACACCTTC. Translation gives CASSIPGMDGYTF.

The sample holds a few counts of this clonotype. This chain joins TRBV15 and TRBJ1-5; no definite D call. CDR1 LNHNV and CDR2 YYDKDF come from the germline V gene (reference sequence). The CDR3 runs 14 residues. Trimming stripped 5 bases from V and 1 base from J, with 9 bases between. The CDR3 DNA sequence: TGTGCCACCAGCGCGGGGATCAGCAATCAGCCCCAGCATTTT. Translated: CATSAGISNQPQHF.

There are many counts of this clonotype. The J gene is TRBJ2-1, the V gene TRBV7-6; 7 bases agree with TRBD2. The junction had 8 bases not matched to a gene; V was cut back by 4 bases and J by 5 bases. Germline V gene lookup returns CDR1 SGHVS and CDR2 FNYEAQ. This CDR3 spans 15 amino acids. The CDR3 DNA reads TGTGCCAGCAGCTCTTTCTCTAGCGGAAACAATGAGCAGTTCTTC. Its protein is CASSSFSSGNNEQFF. The full variable domain, completed using reference TRBV7-6 and TRBJ2-1, is GAGVSQSPRYKVTKRGQDVALRCDPISGHVSLYWYRQALGQGPEFLTYFNYEAQQDKSGLPNDRFSAERPEGSISTLTIQRTEQRDSAMYRCASSSFSSGNNEQFFGPGTRLTVL.

This clonotype appeared many times. The CDR3 sequence is CASRSYEQYF. The CDR3 DNA sequence: TGTGCCAGCAGGAGCTACGAGCAGTACTTC. The chain recombines TRBV6-9 with TRBJ2-7; D gene uncertain. Germline V lookup: CDR1 MNHGY, CDR2 SVAAGI. The CDR3 has 10 residues. V was pared by 6 bases and J by 3 bases, with 3 bases between.

This clonotype was seen a handful of times. This chain links TRBV14 with TRBJ1-1; 7 bases agree with TRBD1. The CDR3 extends over 15 amino acids. Germline-derived CDR1 and CDR2 are SGHDN and FVKESK. The J segment lost 0 bases and the V segment lost 3 bases, leaving 4 bases of the junction unmatched. CDR3 amino acids: CASSQFTGVNTEAFF. The CDR3 coding sequence is TGTGCCAGCAGCCAGTTCACAGGGGTGAACACTGAAGCTTTCTTT.

The chain recombines TRBV3-1 with TRBJ1-3, with no clear D. V dropped 7 bases and J dropped 2 bases, with 12 bases sitting between them. Germline V gives CDR1 LGHDT, CDR2 YNNKEL (reference sequence). The CDR3 sequence is 14 residues long. Written as DNA, the CDR3 is TGTGCCAGCACCGAGGGAAGACCTGGAAACACCATATATTTT. Amino acids: CASTEGRPGNTIYF.

V and J are TRBV7-6 and TRBJ1-2; 9 bases fit TRBD1. The J segment lost 7 bases and the V segment lost 4 bases, leaving 16 bases of the junction unmatched. Germline V lookup: CDR1 SGHVS, CDR2 FNYEAQ. The CDR3 totals 17 residues. CDR3 nucleotides: TGTGCCAGCAGCTCCTCCGGAACAGGGGGCGCGGGTGGTGGCTACACCTTC. Translated: CASSSSGTGGAGGGYTF.

In its sample, this clonotype was seen many times. This rearrangement joins TRBV6-1 to TRBJ1-1; 8 nucleotides match TRBD1. The CDR3 spans 16 residues. The V gene end was trimmed by 6 bases and the J gene end by 0 bases; junction bases not matched to a gene: 9. Germline CDR1 reads MNHNS; CDR2 reads SASEGT. The CDR3 is CASSWNQGAVNTEAFF. The CDR3 DNA reads as TGTGCCAGCAGCTGGAATCAGGGGGCGGTGAACACTGAAGCTTTCTTT.

Ten or more counts support this clonotype. The chain carries TRBV28 and TRBJ2-7; possible D gene TRBD1, 6 bases. The germline V gene has CDR1 MDHEN and CDR2 SYDVKM. This CDR3 has 13 amino acids. The ends were cut back, 3 bases at V and 5 bases at J, with 11 bases in the middle. This CDR3 reads CASSFWGRDEQYF. The CDR3 DNA reads TGTGCCAGCAGTTTTTGGGGGCGGGACGAGCAGTACTTC.

The chain joins TRBV29-1 to TRBJ2-1; 11 nucleotides agree with TRBD2. Germline-derived CDR1 and CDR2 are SQVTM and ANQGSEA. Trimming took 5 bases from V and 7 from J; bases not matched to a gene: 7. The CDR3 runs 14 residues. CDR3 loop: CSVSTSGSANEQFF. CDR3 nucleotide sequence: TGCAGCGTTTCTACTAGCGGGAGCGCAAATGAGCAGTTCTTC.

This clonotype has a handful of counts. The V gene is TRBV6-5, the J gene TRBJ2-7, with 9 bases fitting TRBD2. This CDR3 contains 17 residues. Germline CDR1 is MNHEY and CDR2 is SVGAGI. The trim removed 4 bases at V and 3 bases at J, leaving 13 bases unmatched. Here the CDR3 DNA reads TGTGCCAGCAGTTTGGGTCGGAGTAGCGGGAGAAACTACGAGCAGTACTTC. Protein: CASSLGRSSGRNYEQYF.

This clonotype was picked up a small number of times. The V and J genes are TRBV19 and TRBJ2-3, with D hard to call. This CDR3 has 13 residues. Germline values: CDR1 LNHDA, CDR2 SQIVND (reference sequence). Trimming removed 7 bases from V and 1 base from J, with 9 bases in between. The CDR3 is CASKVRGTDTQYF. CDR3 nucleotides: TGTGCCAGTAAAGTCCGTGGCACAGATACGCAGTATTTT. Combining the CDR3 with reference TRBV19 and TRBJ2-3 gives the whole variable domain DGGITQSPKYLFRKEGQNVTLSCEQNLNHDAMYWYRQDPGQGLRLIYYSQIVNDFQKGDIAEGYSVSREKKESFPLTVTSAQKNPTAFYLCASKVRGTDTQYFGPGTRLTVL.

The rearrangement links TRBV6-1 to TRBJ2-2, with 9 bases aligning to TRBD1. From germline, CDR1 is MNHNS and CDR2 SASEGT. V shed 6 bases, J shed 4 bases, and the junction held 3 bases outside the gene matches. The CDR3 runs to 14 residues. CDR3 coding DNA: TGTGCCAGCAGGGACAGGGGACGCACCGGGGAGCTGTTTTTT. Its protein product is CASRDRGRTGELFF.

The chain links TRBV11-2 to TRBJ1-1, with 7 bases identical to TRBD1. The J segment lost 6 bases and the V segment lost 6 bases, leaving 10 bases of the junction unmatched. Looked up from germline, CDR1 is SGHAT and CDR2 is FQNNGV. The CDR3 length is 14 residues. The CDR3 is CASSQPGTDPEAFF. DNA of the CDR3: TGTGCCAGCAGTCAACCTGGGACAGATCCTGAAGCTTTCTTT.

A remark on this clonotype: This sequence may be a read error, since a much larger clone differs from it by one base. The chain uses TRBV12-3 or TRBV12-4 and TRBJ2-7, with D maybe TRBD2 (5 bases). CDR3 length equals 15 residues. The CDR3 bases are TGTGTCAGCAGTTTAGCTCGGAGCGGAGCCTACGAGCAGTACTTC. Its protein is CVSSLARSGAYEQYF.

The CDR3 sequence: CSVTTGRVEAFF. In nucleotides, the CDR3 is TGCAGCGTTACGACAGGGCGGGTTGAAGCTTTCTTT. J is TRBJ1-1 and V is TRBV29-1, with TRBD1 matching over 7 bases. The CDR3 consists of 12 residues. From germline, CDR1 is SQVTM and CDR2 ANQGSEA. Trimming at V came to 5 bases and at J to 7 bases, leaving 7 bases not matched to a gene. The full variable domain, its missing parts supplied by reference TRBV29-1 and TRBJ1-1, is SAVISQKPSRDICQRGTSLTIQCQVDSQVTMMFWYRQQPGQSLTLIATANQGSEATYESGFVIDKFPISRPNLTFSTLTVSNMSPEDSSIYLCSVTTGRVEAFFGQGTRLTVV.

The V gene is TRBV20-1, the J gene TRBJ1-1; 9 nucleotides agree with TRBD1. Unmatched junction bases numbered 7, after V lost 5 bases and J lost 6 bases. This CDR3 comprises 13 residues. The V gene's germline CDR1 is DFQATT and CDR2 SNEGSKA (reference sequence). In DNA form, the CDR3 reads TGCAGTGCTGCAAAGGACAGGGGCCCTGAAGCTTTCTTT. This gives the protein CSAAKDRGPEAFF.

This clonotype was observed once. The chain links TRBV20-1 to TRBJ1-1; 8 bases match TRBD1. J gave up 0 bases and V 2 bases, and 2 bases lay outside the gene matches. Germline values: CDR1 DFQATT, CDR2 SNEGSKA (reference sequence). The CDR3 is made up of 14 amino acids. The DNA for the CDR3 is TGCAGTGCTAGACAGGGGGCTATGAACACTGAAGCTTTCTTT. It translates to CSARQGAMNTEAFF.